The 6 T cell receptor beta chains reported below all come from one sample, sequenced in a study of PD-1 blockade in classical Hodgkin lymphoma. Every one of the patients relapsed after autologous stem cell transplantation (brentuximab vedotin exposure was variable). Investigators obtained CD8+ T cells from thawed PBMCs by magnetic negative selection. Clones were sequenced by immunoSEQ multiplex PCR, and TCRdb holds only the in-frame ones, with some missing. The repertoire holds approximately 4,200 clones, with 70% to 85% as singletons. The sample in question was CD8+ T cells from blood, obtained at baseline. The receptors were sampled from a human donor with classical Hodgkin lymphoma.

This chain uses TRBV4-2 with TRBJ1-2; TRBD1 might be the D (6 bases). Germline V gives CDR1 LGHNA, CDR2 YNFKEQ. The CDR3 extends over 17 amino acids. Trimming left V 0 bases short and J 2 bases short, with 16 bases between. The CDR3 spells CASSQDTLQGENYGYTF. In nucleotides, the CDR3 is TGTGCCAGCAGCCAAGATACCCTACAGGGAGAAAACTATGGCTACACCTTC.

The chain couples TRBV9 to TRBJ1-1; D ambiguous. Trimming left V 3 bases short and J 0 bases short, with 3 bases between. This CDR3 has 12 residues. Germline CDR1 is SGDLS and CDR2 is YYNGEE. The CDR3 DNA reads TGTGCCAGCAGCGACCTGAACACTGAAGCTTTCTTT. Encoded protein: CASSDLNTEAFF.

The rearrangement uses TRBV28 and TRBJ2-2; 9 positions match TRBD2. The CDR3 is made up of 14 amino acids. V dropped 3 bases and J dropped 7; count of bases not matched to a gene: 3. Looked up from germline, CDR1 is MDHEN and CDR2 is SYDVKM. Here the CDR3 reads CASSLGLAIGELFF. Here the CDR3 DNA reads TGTGCCAGCAGTTTGGGACTAGCTATCGGGGAGCTGTTTTTT.

This sequence joins TRBV14 and TRBJ2-1; TRBD1 or TRBD2 may be the D gene (5 bases each). The CDR3 covers 15 residues. Germline CDR1 and CDR2: SGHDN and FVKESK. V was shortened by 4 bases and J by 8 bases, with 18 bases between the two germline ends. The CDR3 reads CASSLGPSWGHEQFF. The CDR3 DNA is TGTGCCAGCAGCCTAGGACCCAGTTGGGGACATGAGCAGTTCTTC. The full variable domain, completed using reference TRBV14 and TRBJ2-1, is EAGVTQFPSHSVIEKGQTVTLRCDPISGHDNLYWYRRVMGKEIKFLLHFVKESKQDESGMPNNRFLAERTGGTYSTLKVQPAELEDSGVYFCASSLGPSWGHEQFFGPGTRLTVL.

In its sample, this clone was seen once. The V call is TRBV7-9, the J call TRBJ2-1; weak D call: TRBD2 (6 bases). Germline V gives CDR1 SEHNR, CDR2 FQNEAQ (reference sequence). Trimming shortened V by 3 bases and J by 4 bases, and 10 bases separated the two germline ends. CDR3 size: 14 residues. The CDR3 region is CASSFSGTYNEQFF. CDR3 bases: TGTGCCAGCAGCTTTTCCGGGACTTACAATGAGCAGTTCTTC.

The chain carries TRBV7-8 and TRBJ1-4; the D is unclear. V gave up 2 bases and J gave up 5 bases, with 9 bases separating them. Germline V gene sequence: CDR1 SGHVS, CDR2 FQNEAQ. The CDR3 spans 14 residues. Here the CDR3 reads CASSLLRANEKLFF. In nucleotides, the CDR3 is TGTGCCAGCAGCTTACTGCGGGCCAATGAAAAACTGTTTTTT.